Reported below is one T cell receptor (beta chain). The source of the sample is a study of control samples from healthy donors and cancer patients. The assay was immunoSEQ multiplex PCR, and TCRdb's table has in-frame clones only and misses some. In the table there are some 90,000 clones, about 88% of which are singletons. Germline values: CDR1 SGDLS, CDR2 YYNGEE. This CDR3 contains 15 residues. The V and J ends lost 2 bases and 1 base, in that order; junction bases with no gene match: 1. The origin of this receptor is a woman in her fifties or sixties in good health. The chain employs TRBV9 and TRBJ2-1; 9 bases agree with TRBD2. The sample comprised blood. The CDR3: CASSVSGSSYNEQFF. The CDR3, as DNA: TGTGCCAGCAGCGTTAGCGGGAGTTCCTACAATGAGCAGTTCTTC.